The rows below give T cell receptor beta chains drawn from one sample of a study of blood T cell repertoires in COVID-19. Clones were read by immunoSEQ multiplex PCR, and TCRdb kept only the in-frame ones, dropping some. The sample holds 140,000 or so clones; 80% are singletons and the top ten take approximately 3.6%. The specimen sequenced was peripheral blood. These receptors originate from a man aged 65 to 85 who had recovered from COVID-19. The CDR3 runs from the conserved cysteine through the conserved F or W. Fields, in order: D gene, V gene, J gene, CDR3 length, CDR3 protein, CDR3 DNA. D genes are given only for firm matches.

>NA|TRBV15|TRBJ2-3|15
CATSRSIADPDTQYF
TGTGCCACCAGCAGATCTATAGCGGATCCAGATACGCAGTATTTT
>TRBD1|TRBV7-9|TRBJ2-2|16
CASGQLRDRGVGELFF
TGTGCCAGCGGCCAACTACGGGACAGGGGTGTCGGGGAGCTGTTTTTT
>TRBD2|TRBV7-2|TRBJ2-7|15
CASSFLAGGIYEQYF
TGTGCCAGCAGCTTTCTAGCGGGAGGGATCTACGAGCAGTACTTC
>NA|TRBV6-6|TRBJ2-1|16
CASSGARGGGRGEQFF
TGTGCCAGCAGTGGGGCCCGTGGGGGCGGGAGAGGTGAGCAGTTCTTC
>NA|TRBV5-1|TRBJ2-7|13
CASSLDRTYEQYF
TGCGCCAGCAGCTTAGACAGGACCTACGAGCAGTACTTC
>NA|TRBV18|TRBJ2-7|11
CASSPGGEQYF
TGTGCCAGCTCACCGGGGGGCGAGCAGTACTTC
>NA|TRBV30|TRBJ2-1|15
CAWSVDTSSYNEQFF
TGTGCCTGGAGTGTAGACACTAGCTCCTACAATGAGCAGTTCTTC
>NA|TRBV2|TRBJ1-6|14
CASSEGQGYSPLHF
TGTGCCAGCAGTGAGGGGCAGGGCTATTCACCCCTCCACTTT
>NA|TRBV7-9|TRBJ2-1|13
CASSLAASFQQFF
TGTGCCAGCAGCTTAGCGGCTAGCTTTCAGCAGTTCTTC
>TRBD1|TRBV3-1/TRBV3-2|TRBJ2-7|16
CASSHQFRTGGDEQYF
TGTGCCAGCAGCCATCAATTTAGGACAGGGGGCGACGAGCAGTACTTC